The 5 T cell receptor beta chains below all came from one sample that was sequenced in a study of cytomegalovirus exposure and HLA in healthy donors. In the PCR, 60 Vbeta and 13 Jbeta primers were used. Measured with immunoSEQ multiplex PCR; TCRdb has only the in-frame clones, and not every one. The sample has about 140,000 clones, more than 60% seen once. The sequenced sample was PBMCs. The receptors derive from a female donor in good health and CMV-seronegative.

The chain carries TRBV6-5 and TRBJ1-1, with D maybe TRBD1 (6 bases). The CDR3 totals 15 residues. CDR1 and CDR2 from the germline V gene are MNHEY and SVGAGI. The ends were cut back, 6 bases at V and 4 bases at J, with 18 bases in the middle. The DNA for the CDR3 is TGTGCCAGCAGCTCCCCAATACAGGGCCCCACTGAAGCTTTCTTT. Translated, it gives CASSSPIQGPTEAFF.

The rearrangement joins TRBV5-1 to TRBJ2-7; D perhaps matches TRBD2 (6 bases). CDR1 and CDR2 from the germline V gene are SGHRS and YFSETQ. Deletions cut 7 bases from V and 5 bases from J, with 16 bases between. The length of the CDR3 is 13 residues. The CDR3 DNA is TGCGCCAGCGGACCCGGGGACTTTGACGAGCAGTACTTC. The encoded protein is CASGPGDFDEQYF.

CDR3 protein: CAISRQGEAYEQYF. In nucleotides, the CDR3 is TGTGCCATCAGTCGACAGGGGGAGGCCTACGAGCAGTACTTC. The chain employs TRBV10-3 and TRBJ2-7, with 9 bases identical to TRBD1. CDR3 length: 14 residues. Germline V CDR1 and CDR2: ENHRY, SYGVKD. V lost 5 bases, J lost 2 bases, and 4 bases stayed unmatched.

This clone was observed once. The rearrangement uses TRBV9 and TRBJ1-2; 7 nucleotides agree with TRBD1. The J segment lost 2 bases and the V segment lost 3 bases, leaving 10 bases of the junction unmatched. Germline V gives CDR1 SGDLS, CDR2 YYNGEE. The length of the CDR3 is 16 residues. The CDR3 bases are TGTGCCAGCAGCGCAAGTGCTAAGACAGGGAACTATGGCTACACCTTC. Amino acids: CASSASAKTGNYGYTF.

V is TRBV11-2 and J is TRBJ2-5, with 7 bases matching TRBD2. CDR1 and CDR2 from the germline V gene are SGHAT and FQNNGV. The CDR3 is made up of 15 amino acids. J was trimmed by 1 base and V by 1 base; bases with no gene match: 3. The CDR3 is CASSLVLAFQETQYF. The CDR3 coding sequence is TGTGCCAGCAGCTTAGTACTAGCGTTCCAAGAGACCCAGTACTTC.